This T cell receptor beta chain was sequenced during a study of blood T cell repertoires in COVID-19 (dated by TCRdb to the early 2020s). Study-level background: Samples from collaborators originated in the United States, Italy and Spain and spanned both the acute and convalescent phases of COVID-19. The prospective study material was composed of cDNA or gDNA derived from T cells, B-cell-depleted T cells, or PBMCs. The dataset comprised deeply sampled blood TCRbeta repertoires from subjects exposed to, actively infected with, or recovered from COVID-19. The repertoires were released in a freely available public database intended as a resource for research on the immune response to SARS-CoV-2. Samples were obtained from the ongoing ImmuneRACE study (first 160 participants) and from 1,254 subjects provided by 6 global collaborators. A de-identified subject ID, COVID-19 status, age in years and sex were almost always included in the sample metadata. HLA class I and class II types, where available, came from metadata supplied by the sample provider rather than from assay-based typing. Points the paper makes about the study in general: The amount of clinical and demographic metadata varied by source and participant and was provided uncurated.

From the cysteine through the phenylalanine, the CDR3 covers 15 amino acids. The retained sequence is limited to the CDR3, 45 bases, with the frame set at the first base. CDR1 is given as SGHDN and CDR2 as FVKESK, both from the germline V gene. V is cut back by 4 bases and J by 3 bases, with 4 bases in the junction unmatched. A note on this clone: Its antigen remains undetermined. Base quality data are lacking; no much larger clone is found one base away.

Participants in the prospective study were aged 18 to 89 years, lived in approximately 26 United States geographic areas, and enrolled through a virtual design. Cohort assignment in the prospective study relied on participant-reported clinical history from a screening survey and a study questionnaire. Recovered participants in ImmuneRACE Cohort 3 were defined as having two consecutive negative NP/OP PCR tests, clearance from a healthcare professional, or resolution of symptoms. In the prospective study, mobile phlebotomists collected whole blood, serum and a nasopharyngeal or oropharyngeal swab from each participant. Prospective study participants could optionally give additional blood draws and questionnaires over an approximately 2-month period. Blood samples from the prospective study were shipped frozen or at room temperature prior to DNA extraction. TCRbeta CDR3 regions were amplified from genomic DNA by means of the immunoSEQ Assay, a bias-controlled multiplex PCR. The paper's processing steps were these. The number of nucleated cells in each sample was estimated by amplification of reference gene primers within the assay. To quantify the absolute abundance of each unique TCRbeta CDR3 rearrangement, sequence reads were collapsed and filtered. For each sample, productive Simpson clonality was calculated as the square root of Simpson's diversity index over productive rearrangements. The clones in this table, taken by TCRdb from immuneACCESS, are in-frame only. Not every clone is retained; where verified, under half of the shortfall comes from an unresolved V gene, and the cause of the rest is unknown. That table furnishes V, J and clone size, whereas the DNA furnished D and trimming. In this sample the table shows 200,000 to 250,000 clones, 84% of which occur a single time. The leading ten clones occupy 6.8% of the sample.

This receptor chain uses TRBV14 and TRBJ2-1, and 9 junctional nucleotides match TRBD1. Sequenced sample: PBMCs or T cells enriched from blood (not recorded which). This receptor was taken from a woman aged 35 to 49 who had recovered from COVID-19. This receptor carries the CDR3 CASSLTTGGYNEQFF. The nucleotide sequence is given as TGTGCCAGCAGCCTCACGACAGGGGGCTACAATGAGCAGTTCTTC.